This T cell receptor beta chain was profiled in a study of blood T cell repertoires in COVID-19. Study as a whole: Acute and convalescent COVID-19 samples came from the United States, Italy and Spain. From T cells, B-cell-depleted T cells, or PBMCs came the material, which was cDNA or gDNA.

Authors' processing steps: Reference gene primer amplification gave estimated nucleated cell counts. TCRdb's copy holds only in-frame clones and misses some; the assay was immunoSEQ multiplex PCR. The DNA gave D and trimming, while V, J and clone size come from that table. The sample has roughly 45,000 clones, roughly 87% seen once. Germline values: CDR1 SGHTA, CDR2 FQGTGA. CDR3 length equals 16 residues. V shed 0 bases and J 7 bases; nucleotides not matched to a gene: 9. This clonotype was sampled from a man in his fifties or sixties with active COVID-19. The chain combines TRBV7-3 with TRBJ2-3; 8 nucleotides align to TRBD2. Sequenced input: peripheral blood. CDR3 in amino acids: CASSLTSGAGMNTQYF. The CDR3 DNA sequence: TGTGCCAGCAGCTTAACTAGCGGGGCGGGGATGAATACGCAGTATTTT.